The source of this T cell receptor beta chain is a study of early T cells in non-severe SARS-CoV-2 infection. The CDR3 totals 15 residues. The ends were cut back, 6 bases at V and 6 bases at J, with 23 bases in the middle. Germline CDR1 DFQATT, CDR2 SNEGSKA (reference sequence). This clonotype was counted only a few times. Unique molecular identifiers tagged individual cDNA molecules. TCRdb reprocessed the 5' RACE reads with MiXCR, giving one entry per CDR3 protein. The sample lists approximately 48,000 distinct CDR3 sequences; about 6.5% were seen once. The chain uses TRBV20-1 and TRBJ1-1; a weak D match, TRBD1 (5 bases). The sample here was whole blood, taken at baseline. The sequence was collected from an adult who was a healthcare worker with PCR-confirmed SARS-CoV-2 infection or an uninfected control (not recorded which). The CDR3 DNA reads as TGCAGTGCCCAAACTATGGTAGGGGCATACCCTGAAGCTTTCTTT. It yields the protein CSAQTMVGAYPEAFF.